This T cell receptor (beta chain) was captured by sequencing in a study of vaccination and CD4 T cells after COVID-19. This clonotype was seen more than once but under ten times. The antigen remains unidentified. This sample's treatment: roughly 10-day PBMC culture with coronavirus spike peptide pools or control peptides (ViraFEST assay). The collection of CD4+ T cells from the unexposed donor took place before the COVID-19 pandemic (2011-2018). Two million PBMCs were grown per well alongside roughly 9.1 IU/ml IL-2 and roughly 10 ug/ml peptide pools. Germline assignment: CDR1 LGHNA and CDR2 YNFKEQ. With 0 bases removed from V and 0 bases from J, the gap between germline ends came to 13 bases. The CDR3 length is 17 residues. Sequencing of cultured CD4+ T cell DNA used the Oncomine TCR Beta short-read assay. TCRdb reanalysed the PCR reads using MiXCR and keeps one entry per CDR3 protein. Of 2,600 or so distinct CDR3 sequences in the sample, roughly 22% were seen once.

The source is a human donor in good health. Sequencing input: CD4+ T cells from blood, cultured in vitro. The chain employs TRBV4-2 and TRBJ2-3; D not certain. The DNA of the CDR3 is TGTGCCAGCAGCCAAGATAGGAGTAGGGCTAGCACAGATACGCAGTATTTT. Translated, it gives CASSQDRSRASTDTQYF.